The entry below gives a single T cell receptor beta chain sequence along with its context. Its matching antigen is unknown. The entry originates in a study of identifying expanded T cells in peripheral blood. Study results and caveats: Clone count variance between roughly two-week samples rose with total template count. Technical replicates showed about 1.2 changed clones; two weeks roughly 15; four weeks 19.

Clones were read by immunoSEQ multiplex PCR, and TCRdb kept only the in-frame ones, dropping some. The data hold 50,000 to 70,000 clones, with more than 75% observed a single time. The V gene lost 0 bases and the J gene lost 6 bases, with 15 bases spanning the gap. From germline, CDR1 is MRHNA and CDR2 SNTAGT. The CDR3 is 16 residues long. Collection occurred without any documented infections or immune events in donors. V usage is TRBV6-4 and J usage is TRBJ2-1; maybe TRBD1 (7 bases). Material: blood. The origin of this receptor is a person aged 18 to 75 in good health. CDR3 DNA: TGTGCCAGCAGTGACTCGGTGGAGGGGGCGTCCAATGAGCAGTTCTTC. As protein: CASSDSVEGASNEQFF.